What follows describes a single T cell receptor (beta chain). What antigen it recognizes has not been identified. No quality values exist for individual bases; no much larger clone is one base distant. The data are from a study of post-analysis software for immune sequencing data (dated by TCRdb to between 2014 and 2016). With regard to the full study: Recorded disease courses included relapsing-remitting, secondary progressive and progressive-relapsing multiple sclerosis, with some patients lacking subtype annotation. The multiple sclerosis patient repertoires were compared with 11 previously published healthy control repertoires from donors aged about 6 to 28 years. A subset of samples was prepared in parallel using single-end sample barcoding, then pooled and co-amplified after Illumina adapter ligation. Overall study outcomes, separate from this receptor: Direct clustering with F measure revealed strong co-clustering of samples prepared in the same batch, which led to a batch-effect correction. The multiple sclerosis patient group was slightly younger than the control group. Significantly lower normalized Chao1 diversity was found in multiple sclerosis patients than in controls, suggesting substantial peripheral T-cell clonal expansion. Patients showed significantly higher frequencies than controls for five TRBV segments, among them TRBV5-6, TRBV5-1 and TRBV20-1.

The library was made by PCR. The instrument was an Illumina HiSeq 2500. To reduce PCR and sequencing biases, unique molecular identifiers were built into the TCR beta cDNA libraries. About 500,000 cDNA molecules were obtained for every 1 to 10 million input T cells, so each molecule roughly corresponded to one T cell. The patient libraries were prepared and sequenced with the same protocol used for the earlier healthy control dataset. Within a given batch, samples were prepared together, multiplexed and sequenced on the same HiSeq lane. The authors processed their data as follows. MIGEC handled the raw barcoded reads, throwing out single-read molecular identifier groups before consensus assembly and CDR3 extraction. VDJtools was used for post-analysis of the clonotype tables, and diversity was normalized by down-sampling every dataset to the size of the smallest sample. In repertoire overlap clustering, CDR3 amino acid sequences, but not nucleotide sequences, were matched to correct batch-related cross-sample contamination. TCRdb trimmed the raw reads at Q25, called clones with MiXCR and kept productive beta chains. Each record represents a unique CDR3 protein, reported with the most common genes and DNA among its rows. The V and J calls and clone size come from TCRdb's table, not from the authors' own analysis. The sample table lists roughly 410,000 distinct CDR3 sequences, around 33% of them with a count of one. The ten biggest clones cover around 15% of the sample.

TCR beta repertoires were profiled from peripheral blood of about a dozen young patients with multiple sclerosis to demonstrate the VDJtools post-analysis software. The patients with multiple sclerosis were children and adolescents between roughly 6 and 15 years of age. Here V drops 6 bases and J drops 6 bases, and the junction holds 7 bases not matched to any gene. Including the terminal cysteine and phenylalanine, the CDR3 comprises 14 residues. Only the CDR3 part of the read is kept: 42 bases, read in frame from the first base. Based on the germline V gene, the CDR1 and CDR2 sequences are SGHVS and FNYEAQ.

This chain joins TRBV7-6 to TRBJ1-4, and 7 bases in between align with TRBD1. Sequencing was done on a sample of blood. The source is a girl aged 5 to 17 with multiple sclerosis. The CDR3 reads as follows: CASRAGRGDEKLFF. The DNA is as follows: TGTGCCAGCAGGGCTGGCAGGGGGGATGAAAAACTGTTTTTT.